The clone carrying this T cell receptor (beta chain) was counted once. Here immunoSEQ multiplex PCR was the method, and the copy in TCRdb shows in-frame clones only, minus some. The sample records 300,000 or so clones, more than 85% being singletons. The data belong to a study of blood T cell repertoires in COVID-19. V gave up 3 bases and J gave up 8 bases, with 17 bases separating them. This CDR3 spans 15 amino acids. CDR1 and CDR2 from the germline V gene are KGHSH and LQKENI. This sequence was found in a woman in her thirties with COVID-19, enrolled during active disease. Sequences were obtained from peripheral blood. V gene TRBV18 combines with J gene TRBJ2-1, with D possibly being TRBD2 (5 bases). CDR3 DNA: TGTGCCAGCTCACCTGGAAGCCGGACTTTTGATGAGCAGTTCTTC. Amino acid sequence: CASSPGSRTFDEQFF.